Listed here are 8 T cell receptor beta chains from one sample, sequenced in a study of low-dose radiotherapy and immunotherapy resistance in tumors. TRAV- and TRBV-specific primers were used for first-strand cDNA, which covered alpha and beta chains. TCRs were put through around 20 PCR cycles of amplification with Phusion. A constant-region primer and the V-primer adapter served as the primer pair. TCRdb analysed the reads with MiXCR anew, one entry per CDR3 protein. The sample has approximately 42,000 distinct CDR3 sequences, about 25% seen once. Time point noted: after trial treatment. Treatment reported: LDRT plus nivolumab, ipilimumab, low-dose cyclophosphamide and aspirin (RACIN trial). Sequenced material: PBMCs, taken after low-dose radiotherapy plus immunotherapy. The origin of the receptors is a male donor with prostate cancer.

For the CDR3, the DNA is TGTGCCAGCAGGGTGGACAGGGCCGGGCAGCCCCAGCATTTT. The encoded protein is CASRVDRAGQPQHF. The chain combines TRBV28 with TRBJ1-5; 8 nucleotides match TRBD1. Trimming at V came to 6 bases and at J to 7 bases, leaving 8 bases not matched to a gene. The CDR3 length is 14 residues. The germline V gene has CDR1 MDHEN and CDR2 SYDVKM.

This clonotype appeared many times. The chain recombines TRBV12-5 with TRBJ2-2, with 7 bases identical to TRBD1. This CDR3 has 16 residues. With 1 base clipped from V and 5 bases from J, the junction kept 7 bases outside the gene matches. Germline V gene lookup returns CDR1 LGHNT and CDR2 FRNRAP. Here the CDR3 reads CASGLAQGTRTGELFF. CDR3 DNA: TGTGCTAGTGGTTTGGCACAGGGGACCCGGACCGGGGAGCTGTTTTTT.

Concerning this clonotype itself: A much bigger clone sits one base away, suggesting this may be a read error. This chain joins TRBV28 and TRBJ2-7; D is perhaps TRBD2 (6 bases). CDR1 and CDR2 from the germline V gene are MDHEN and SYDVKM. The CDR3 totals 10 residues. CDR3 sequence (DNA): TGTGCGGGGGGTTCTGGTAAGAAGTACTTC. Translated, it gives CAGGSGKKYF.

This clonotype was counted at least ten times. The genes are TRBV7-2 and TRBJ2-5; D may be TRBD1 (6 bases). This CDR3 is built from 15 residues. The ends were cut back, 3 bases at V and 1 base at J, with 12 bases in the middle. The germline V gene encodes CDR1 SGHTA and CDR2 FQGNSA. CDR3 loop: CASSLNRDIQETQYF. The DNA for the CDR3 is TGTGCCAGCAGCTTGAACCGGGACATCCAAGAGACCCAGTACTTC. The entire variable domain, with the rest obtained from reference TRBV7-2 and TRBJ2-5, is as follows: GAGVSQSPSNKVTEKGKDVELRCDPISGHTALYWYRQSLGQGLEFLIYFQGNSAPDKSGLPSDRFSAERTGGSVSTLTIQRTQQEDSAVYLCASSLNRDIQETQYFGPGTRLLVL.

The table lists this clonotype with many counts. This chain connects TRBV5-1 to TRBJ2-7, with TRBD2 matching 12 bases. CDR1 and CDR2 (germline): SGHRS, YFSETQ. With V trimmed by 6 bases and J by 0 bases, 4 bases remained unmatched. The CDR3 extends over 15 amino acids. The CDR3 DNA follows: TGCGCCAGCAAGCTAGCGGGGGGGATCTCCTACGAGCAGTACTTC. Its translation: CASKLAGGISYEQYF.

At least ten counts were recorded for this clonotype. The rearrangement links TRBV6-6 to TRBJ1-1; TRBD1 matches 8 bases. The ends lost 6 bases at V and 6 bases at J; junction bases unmatched: 12. This CDR3 spans 15 amino acids. CDR1 MNHNY and CDR2 SVGAGI come from the germline V gene (reference sequence). This chain's CDR3 is CASRPQTGEGAEAFF. As DNA, the CDR3 is TGTGCCAGCAGACCCCAGACAGGGGAGGGGGCTGAAGCTTTCTTT.

With respect to this clonotype: With only one base between it and a far larger clone, this is likely a read error. The chain uses TRBV5-3 and TRBJ2-3; 9 bases align to TRBD2. TRBV5-3 is recorded as an ORF, its role being uncertain. CDR3 length equals 16 residues. V dropped 8 bases and J dropped 3; count of bases not matched to a gene: 13. The CDR3 DNA follows: TGTGCCAGCAGCCCCCCCGGACTAGCGTGGACAGATACGCAGTATTTT. Protein product: CASSPPGLAWTDTQYF.

This clonotype was detected ten times or more. This chain links TRBV6-2 or TRBV6-3 with TRBJ1-1; D is undetermined. Germline V gives CDR1 MNHEY, CDR2 SVGEGT. This CDR3 is 13 amino acids long. The V gene lost 0 bases and the J gene lost 4 bases, with 6 bases spanning the gap. Here the CDR3 reads CASSYSGGTEAFF. The CDR3 nucleotides are TGTGCCAGCAGTTACTCTGGAGGCACTGAAGCTTTCTTT.